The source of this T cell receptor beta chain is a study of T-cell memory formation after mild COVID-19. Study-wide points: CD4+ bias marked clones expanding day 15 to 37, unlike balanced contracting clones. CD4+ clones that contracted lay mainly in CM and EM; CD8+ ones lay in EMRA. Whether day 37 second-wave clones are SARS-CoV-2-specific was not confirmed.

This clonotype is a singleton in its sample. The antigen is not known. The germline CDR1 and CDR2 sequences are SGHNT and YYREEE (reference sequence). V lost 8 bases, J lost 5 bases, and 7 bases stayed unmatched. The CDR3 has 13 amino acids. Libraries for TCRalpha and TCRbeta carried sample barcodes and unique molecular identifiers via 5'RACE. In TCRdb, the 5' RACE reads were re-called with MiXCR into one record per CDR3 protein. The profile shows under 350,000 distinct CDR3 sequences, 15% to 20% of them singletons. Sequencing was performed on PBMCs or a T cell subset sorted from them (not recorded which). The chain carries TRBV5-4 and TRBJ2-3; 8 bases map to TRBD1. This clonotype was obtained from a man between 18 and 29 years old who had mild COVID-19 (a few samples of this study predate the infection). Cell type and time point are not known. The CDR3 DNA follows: TGTGCCAGAAGCCCCGACAGGGGAGATACGCAGTATTTT. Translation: CARSPDRGDTQYF.